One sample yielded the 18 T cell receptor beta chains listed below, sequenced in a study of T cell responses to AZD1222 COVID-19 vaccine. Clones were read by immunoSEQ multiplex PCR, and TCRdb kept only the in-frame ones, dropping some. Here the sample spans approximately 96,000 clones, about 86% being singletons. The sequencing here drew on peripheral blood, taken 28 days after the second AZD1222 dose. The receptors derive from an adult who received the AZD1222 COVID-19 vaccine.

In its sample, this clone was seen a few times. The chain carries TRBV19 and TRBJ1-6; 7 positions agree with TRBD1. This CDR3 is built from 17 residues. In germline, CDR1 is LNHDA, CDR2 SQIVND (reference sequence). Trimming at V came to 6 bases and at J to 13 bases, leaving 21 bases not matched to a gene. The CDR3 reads CASRDPARGPLSSPLHF. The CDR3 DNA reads TGTGCCAGTAGGGACCCAGCTAGGGGGCCTCTTTCTTCGCCCCTCCACTTT.

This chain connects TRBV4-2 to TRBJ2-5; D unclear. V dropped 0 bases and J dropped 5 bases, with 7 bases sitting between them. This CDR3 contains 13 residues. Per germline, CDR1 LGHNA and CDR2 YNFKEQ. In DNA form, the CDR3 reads TGTGCCAGCAGCCAAGATACGTGGGAGACCCAGTACTTC. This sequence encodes CASSQDTWETQYF.

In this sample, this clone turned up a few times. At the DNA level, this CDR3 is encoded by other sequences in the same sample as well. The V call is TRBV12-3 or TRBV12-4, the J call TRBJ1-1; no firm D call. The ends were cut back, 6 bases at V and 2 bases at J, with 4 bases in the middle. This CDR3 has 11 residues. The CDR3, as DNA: TGTGCCAGCAGCTTTAACACTGAAGCTTTCTTT. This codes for CASSFNTEAFF.

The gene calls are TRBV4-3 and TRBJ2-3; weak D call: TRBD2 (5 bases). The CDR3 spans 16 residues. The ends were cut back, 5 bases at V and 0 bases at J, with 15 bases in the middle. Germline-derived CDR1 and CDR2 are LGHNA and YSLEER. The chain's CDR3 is CASSYRGPESTDTQYF. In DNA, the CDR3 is TGCGCCAGCAGCTACAGAGGGCCGGAGAGCACAGATACGCAGTATTTT.

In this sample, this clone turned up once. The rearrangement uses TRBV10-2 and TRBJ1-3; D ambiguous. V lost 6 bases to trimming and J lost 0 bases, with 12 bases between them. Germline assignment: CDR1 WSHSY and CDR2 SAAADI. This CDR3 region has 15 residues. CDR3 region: CASRTPSTSGNTIYF. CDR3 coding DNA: TGCGCCAGCAGGACCCCTTCTACCTCTGGAAACACCATATATTTT.

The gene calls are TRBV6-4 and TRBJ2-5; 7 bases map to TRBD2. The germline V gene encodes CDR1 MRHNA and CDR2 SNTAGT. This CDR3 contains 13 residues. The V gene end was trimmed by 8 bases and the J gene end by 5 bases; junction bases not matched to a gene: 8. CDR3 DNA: TGTGCCAGCCACGCGGCGGGGGAGGAGACCCAGTACTTC. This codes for CASHAAGEETQYF.

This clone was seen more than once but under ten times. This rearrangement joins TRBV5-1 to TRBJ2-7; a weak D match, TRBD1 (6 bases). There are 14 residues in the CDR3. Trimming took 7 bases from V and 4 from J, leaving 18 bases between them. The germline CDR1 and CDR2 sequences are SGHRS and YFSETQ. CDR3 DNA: TGCGCCAGCTCTCCCGAGGGGGATTTATACGAGCAGTACTTC. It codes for CASSPEGDLYEQYF.

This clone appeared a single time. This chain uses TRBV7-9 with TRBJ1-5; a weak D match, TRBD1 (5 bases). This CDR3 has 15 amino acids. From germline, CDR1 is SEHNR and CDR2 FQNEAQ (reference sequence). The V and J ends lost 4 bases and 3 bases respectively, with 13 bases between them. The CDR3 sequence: CASSSGTALNQPQHF. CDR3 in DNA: TGTGCCAGCAGCTCTGGGACGGCCCTCAATCAGCCCCAGCATTTT.

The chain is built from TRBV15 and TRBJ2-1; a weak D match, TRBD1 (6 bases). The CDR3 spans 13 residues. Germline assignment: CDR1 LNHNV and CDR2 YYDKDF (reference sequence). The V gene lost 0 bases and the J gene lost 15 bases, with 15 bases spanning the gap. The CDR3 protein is CATSRDGAGEGFF. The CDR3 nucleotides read TGTGCCACCAGCAGAGATGGGGCAGGGGAAGGGTTCTTC.

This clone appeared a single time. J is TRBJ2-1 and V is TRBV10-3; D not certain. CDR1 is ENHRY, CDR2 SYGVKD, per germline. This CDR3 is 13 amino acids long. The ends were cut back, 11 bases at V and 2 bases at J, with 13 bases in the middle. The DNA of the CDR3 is TGTGCCGCCAGCCAACCTCCCTACAATGAGCAGTTCTTC. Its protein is CAASQPPYNEQFF.

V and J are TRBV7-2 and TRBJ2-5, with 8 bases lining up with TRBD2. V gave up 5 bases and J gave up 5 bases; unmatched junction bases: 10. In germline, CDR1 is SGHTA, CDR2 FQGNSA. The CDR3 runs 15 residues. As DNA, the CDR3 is TGTGCCAGCAGCCCAACGGGACCGGGGGGGGAGACCCAGTACTTC. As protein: CASSPTGPGGETQYF.

The CDR3 nucleotides read TGTGCCAGCACCGGACAGGCTGGCAGTTCACCCCTCCACTTT. Translated: CASTGQAGSSPLHF. The chain combines TRBV27 with TRBJ1-6, with 7 bases matching TRBD1. The CDR3 extends over 14 amino acids. The V gene's germline CDR1 is MNHEY and CDR2 SMNVEV (reference sequence). V was pared by 7 bases and J by 9 bases, with 9 bases of the junction left unmatched.

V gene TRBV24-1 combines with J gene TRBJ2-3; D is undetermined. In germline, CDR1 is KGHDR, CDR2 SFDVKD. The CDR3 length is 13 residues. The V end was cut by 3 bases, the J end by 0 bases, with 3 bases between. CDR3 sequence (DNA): TGTGCCACCAGTGATGAGAGCACAGATACGCAGTATTTT. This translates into CATSDESTDTQYF.

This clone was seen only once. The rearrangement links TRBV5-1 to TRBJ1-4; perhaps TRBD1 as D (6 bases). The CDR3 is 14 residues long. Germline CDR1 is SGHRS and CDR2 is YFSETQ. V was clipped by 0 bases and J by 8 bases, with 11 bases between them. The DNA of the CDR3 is TGCGCCAGCAGCTTGGATTCAGGGGTGGAAAAACTGTTTTTT. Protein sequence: CASSLDSGVEKLFF.

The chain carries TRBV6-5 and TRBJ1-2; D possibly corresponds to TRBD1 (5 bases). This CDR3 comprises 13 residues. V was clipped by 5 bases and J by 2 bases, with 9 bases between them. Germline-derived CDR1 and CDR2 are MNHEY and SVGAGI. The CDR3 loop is CASSPDSNYGYTF. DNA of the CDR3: TGTGCCAGCAGTCCTGACAGCAACTATGGCTACACCTTC.

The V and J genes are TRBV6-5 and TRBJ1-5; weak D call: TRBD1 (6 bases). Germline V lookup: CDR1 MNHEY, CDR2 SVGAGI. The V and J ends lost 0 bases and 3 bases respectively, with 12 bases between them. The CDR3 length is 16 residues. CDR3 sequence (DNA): TGTGCCAGCAGTTACTCTGGGGGGCATTCCAATCAGCCCCAGCATTTT. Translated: CASSYSGGHSNQPQHF.

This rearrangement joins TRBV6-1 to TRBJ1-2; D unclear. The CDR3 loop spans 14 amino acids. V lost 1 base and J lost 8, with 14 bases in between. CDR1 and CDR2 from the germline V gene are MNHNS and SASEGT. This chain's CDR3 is CASSEGGPAGGYTF. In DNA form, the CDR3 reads TGTGCCAGCAGTGAAGGAGGGCCGGCTGGCGGCTACACCTTC.

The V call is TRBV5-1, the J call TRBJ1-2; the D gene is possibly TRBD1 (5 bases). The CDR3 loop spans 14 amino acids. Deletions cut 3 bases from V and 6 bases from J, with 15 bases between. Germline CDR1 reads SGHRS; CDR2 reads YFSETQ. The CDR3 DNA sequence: TGCGCCAGCAGCTCGACCGGGGGAAGTGATGGCTACACCTTC. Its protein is CASSSTGGSDGYTF.